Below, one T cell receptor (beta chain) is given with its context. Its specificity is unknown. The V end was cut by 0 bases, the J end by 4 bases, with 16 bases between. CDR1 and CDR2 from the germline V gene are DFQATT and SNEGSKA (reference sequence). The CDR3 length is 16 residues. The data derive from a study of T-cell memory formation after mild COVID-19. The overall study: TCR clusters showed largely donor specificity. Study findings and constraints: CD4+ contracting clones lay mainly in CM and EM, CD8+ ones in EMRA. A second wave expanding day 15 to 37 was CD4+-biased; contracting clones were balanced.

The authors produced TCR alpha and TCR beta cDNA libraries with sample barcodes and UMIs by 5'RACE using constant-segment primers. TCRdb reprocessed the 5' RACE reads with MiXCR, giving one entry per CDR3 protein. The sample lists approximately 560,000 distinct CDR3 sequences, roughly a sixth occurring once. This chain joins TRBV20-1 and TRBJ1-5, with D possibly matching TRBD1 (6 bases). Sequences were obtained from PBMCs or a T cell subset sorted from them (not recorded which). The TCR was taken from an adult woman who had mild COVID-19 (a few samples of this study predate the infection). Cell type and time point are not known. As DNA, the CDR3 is TGCAGTGCTAGAGATTCCCGCAGGGGTAGAAATCAGCCCCAGCATTTT. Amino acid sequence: CSARDSRRGRNQPQHF.